One sample yielded the 20 T cell receptor beta chains listed below, sequenced in a study of shared T cell receptors in the human thymus. The data were produced by immunoSEQ multiplex PCR, yet TCRdb's version contains in-frame clones alone and is incomplete. Altogether 700,000 to 750,000 clones are present, roughly 85% being singletons, with the ten largest covering 0.0095% to 0.013%. These same data were also listed under a study on human thymus T cells.

Material: thymocytes. The receptors derive from a girl under two years old with a congenital heart defect.

In its sample, this clone was seen once. Other DNA sequences in this sample translate to the same CDR3. J is TRBJ1-1 and V is TRBV19; tentative D call: TRBD1 (5 bases). The V gene lost 4 bases and the J gene lost 5 bases, with 11 bases spanning the gap. CDR1 is LNHDA and CDR2 is SQIVND in the germline V gene (reference sequence). The CDR3 totals 13 residues. The CDR3 is CASSRGVGTEAFF. The CDR3 DNA is TGTGCCAGTAGTAGGGGGGTGGGGACTGAAGCTTTCTTT.

The chain employs TRBV4-3 and TRBJ1-2; 7 nucleotides line up with TRBD1. V trimming: 4 bases; J trimming: 4 bases; junction bases outside the gene matches: 12. Germline CDR1 reads LGHNA; CDR2 reads YSLEER. CDR3 length equals 16 residues. CDR3 DNA sequence: TGCGCCAGCAGCCCGAGTACAGGGGATCGGGCCTATGGCTACACCTTC. It translates to CASSPSTGDRAYGYTF.

J is TRBJ1-6 and V is TRBV5-4; TRBD1 matches 9 bases. This CDR3 comprises 14 residues. Germline values: CDR1 SGHNT, CDR2 YYREEE (reference sequence). V shed 2 bases, J shed 8 bases, and the junction held 2 bases outside the gene matches. CDR3 DNA: TGTGCCAGCAGCTTCAACAGGGGGCATTCACCCCTCCACTTT. Amino acids: CASSFNRGHSPLHF.

This rearrangement joins TRBV5-5 to TRBJ1-3; D ambiguous. The CDR3 consists of 15 residues. In germline, CDR1 is SGHKS, CDR2 YYEKEE (reference sequence). V lost 6 bases to trimming and J lost 3 bases, with 16 bases between them. CDR3 loop: CASTRLGAFGNTIYF. As DNA, the CDR3 is TGTGCCAGCACTAGACTAGGAGCTTTTGGAAACACCATATATTTT.

This clone has only one observation. The chain uses TRBV7-9 and TRBJ2-1, with TRBD2 matching 7 bases. With 4 bases clipped from V and 9 bases from J, the junction kept 6 bases outside the gene matches. CDR1 SEHNR and CDR2 FQNEAQ come from the germline V gene (reference sequence). This CDR3 contains 13 residues. CDR3 nucleotides: TGTGCCAGCAGCTCAGGGACTATTACTGAGCAGTTCTTC. It specifies CASSSGTITEQFF.

The chain has TRBV30 and TRBJ1-5; 8 bases match TRBD1. The germline V gene encodes CDR1 GTSNPN and CDR2 SVGIG (reference sequence). This CDR3 comprises 14 residues. V was pared by 3 bases and J by 7 bases, with 8 bases of the junction left unmatched. CDR3 bases: TGTGCCTGGAGACCTGGACAGGGATCCCAGCCCCAGCATTTT. Translated: CAWRPGQGSQPQHF.

CDR3 bases: TGTGCCAGCAGTGTTACATTGGGACACGGGAATGAAAAACTGTTTTTT. It yields the protein CASSVTLGHGNEKLFF. This rearrangement joins TRBV6-1 to TRBJ1-4; weak D call: TRBD1 (6 bases). Deletions cut 4 bases from V and 5 bases from J, with 17 bases between. CDR3 length equals 16 residues. CDR1 and CDR2 from the germline V gene are MNHNS and SASEGT.

The gene calls are TRBV12-5 and TRBJ1-1; 7 nucleotides align to TRBD1. Trimming cost V 7 bases and J 6 bases; bases outside gene matches: 11. CDR1 LGHNT and CDR2 FRNRAP come from the germline V gene. This CDR3 has 14 residues. This CDR3 reads CASVSSVGTAEAFF. The CDR3 nucleotides are TGTGCTAGTGTTTCCTCAGTCGGGACAGCTGAAGCTTTCTTT.

V is TRBV19 and J is TRBJ2-7; D call uncertain. Germline CDR1 and CDR2: LNHDA and SQIVND (reference sequence). The CDR3 is made up of 17 amino acids. V was trimmed by 5 bases and J by 2 bases, leaving 22 bases between them. As DNA, the CDR3 is TGTGCCAGTAGTCCCCCCACCGCTGCTCTACGTCCCTACGAGCAGTACTTC. It is translated as CASSPPTAALRPYEQYF.

The rearrangement links TRBV5-1 to TRBJ1-1; weak D call: TRBD1 (5 bases). The CDR3 covers 14 residues. Germline CDR1 is SGHRS and CDR2 is YFSETQ. V shed 5 bases and J shed 4 bases, with 15 bases lying between them. CDR3 bases: TGCGCCAGCAGTTCGGGCGACAGAGGCACTGAAGCTTTCTTT. Its protein product is CASSSGDRGTEAFF.

The chain couples TRBV9 to TRBJ1-5; maybe TRBD1 (5 bases). CDR1 and CDR2 (germline): SGDLS, YYNGEE. Trimming took 5 bases from V and 7 from J, leaving 13 bases between them. CDR3 length: 13 residues. The CDR3 DNA is TGTGCCAGCAGTCGGGGGGGTGGGCAGCCCCAGCATTTT. Protein product: CASSRGGGQPQHF.

This sequence joins TRBV6-1 and TRBJ2-7; TRBD2 matches at 8 bases. CDR3 length equals 15 residues. Germline CDR1 reads MNHNS; CDR2 reads SASEGT. J lost 2 bases, V lost 6 bases, and 9 bases had no gene match. The CDR3 bases are TGTGCCAGCAGAAGGGGAACTAGCGGAACCTACGAGCAGTACTTC. It codes for CASRRGTSGTYEQYF.

This rearrangement joins TRBV2 to TRBJ1-1; D perhaps matches TRBD1 (6 bases). V lost 6 bases and J lost 1, with 18 bases in between. Germline assignment: CDR1 SNHLY and CDR2 FYNNEI. The CDR3 is made up of 16 amino acids. CDR3 loop: CASRSIRGIRNTEAFF. The CDR3 coding sequence is TGTGCCAGCAGGTCCATAAGGGGGATCCGGAACACTGAAGCTTTCTTT. Full variable domain (remainder filled in from reference TRBV2 and TRBJ1-1): EPEVTQTPSHQVTQMGQEVILRCVPISNHLYFYWYRQILGQKVEFLVSFYNNEISEKSEIFDDQFSVERPDGSNFTLKIRSTKLEDSAMYFCASRSIRGIRNTEAFFGQGTRLTVV.

The J gene is TRBJ1-3, the V gene TRBV28; TRBD1 might be the D (6 bases). This CDR3 has 15 amino acids. The germline V gene encodes CDR1 MDHEN and CDR2 SYDVKM. V lost 3 bases and J 3 bases, leaving 12 bases between the germline ends. The CDR3 reads CASSLRGIGGNTIYF. DNA for the CDR3: TGTGCCAGCAGTTTGAGGGGGATTGGTGGAAACACCATATATTTT.

This chain links TRBV2 with TRBJ2-3; D ambiguous. CDR1 and CDR2 (germline): SNHLY, FYNNEI. The V and J ends lost 7 bases and 6 bases respectively, with 8 bases between them. The CDR3 runs 11 residues. The CDR3 DNA reads TGTGCCAGCAAGAAACGGGATACGCAGTATTTT. Translated, it gives CASKKRDTQYF.

This chain uses TRBV2 with TRBJ2-3, with a possible D match to TRBD1 (5 bases). V shed 3 bases and J shed 2 bases, with 18 bases lying between them. Germline V lookup: CDR1 SNHLY, CDR2 FYNNEI. The CDR3 length is 17 residues. The CDR3 spells CASSDGRGLGHTDTQYF. CDR3 sequence (DNA): TGTGCCAGCAGTGACGGAAGGGGATTGGGGCACACAGATACGCAGTATTTT.

The chain is built from TRBV7-2 and TRBJ2-2; 7 nucleotides match TRBD1. Germline V gene lookup returns CDR1 SGHTA and CDR2 FQGNSA. This CDR3 is 16 amino acids long. V trimming: 2 bases; J trimming: 3 bases; junction bases outside the gene matches: 6. The DNA for the CDR3 is TGTGCCAGCAGCTTAATAGGGGGCCTAGACACCGGGGAGCTGTTTTTT. This encodes CASSLIGGLDTGELFF.

This chain uses TRBV9 with TRBJ2-1; 7 nucleotides align to TRBD2. The CDR3 consists of 15 residues. Germline loops: CDR1 SGDLS, CDR2 YYNGEE. V dropped 0 bases and J dropped 8; count of bases not matched to a gene: 8. The CDR3 here is CASSVAGTKSDEQFF. DNA of the CDR3: TGTGCCAGCAGCGTAGCTGGGACTAAATCGGATGAGCAGTTCTTC.

In this sample, this clone turned up a few times. The gene calls are TRBV13 and TRBJ2-3, with TRBD2 identical over 8 bases. The germline V gene encodes CDR1 PRHDT and CDR2 FYEKMQ (reference sequence). The CDR3 length is 17 residues. With V trimmed by 4 bases and J by 0 bases, 9 bases remained unmatched. CDR3 region: CASSSGTRQTSTDTQYF. The CDR3 DNA reads TGTGCCAGCAGCTCCGGGACTAGACAAACTAGCACAGATACGCAGTATTTT.

The chain is built from TRBV7-2 and TRBJ1-2; maybe TRBD1 (6 bases). CDR3 length: 14 amino acids. CDR1 is SGHTA and CDR2 is FQGNSA in the germline V gene. Trimming took off 3 bases at V and 5 bases at J, with 13 bases between the two ends. The CDR3 region has the DNA TGTGCCAGCAGCTTTGAGGGGGGAGGGTATGGCTACACCTTC. Protein sequence: CASSFEGGGYGYTF.